One TCR beta chain is described in this entry. Which cohort a participant joined came from the clinical history participants gave. The data were obtained in a study of blood T cell repertoires in COVID-19. V lost 4 bases and J 5 bases, leaving 9 bases between the germline ends. There are 12 residues in the CDR3. Germline V lookup: CDR1 SGHRS, CDR2 YFSETQ. The authors' processing: Counts of nucleated cells, estimated from reference gene primer amplification, were obtained. TCRdb keeps only in-frame clones here, not all; method: immunoSEQ multiplex PCR. V and J calls and clone size come straight from that table; D and trimming were deduced from the DNA. Among about 270,000 clones listed, roughly 91% were seen once.

The sequence came from an older woman who had recovered from COVID-19. The specimen was PBMCs or T cells enriched from blood (not recorded which). The V gene is TRBV5-1, the J gene TRBJ2-5, with a weak D call TRBD2 (6 bases). The CDR3 DNA reads as TGCGCCAGCAGCACCGGAGGGGAGACCCAGTACTTC. Residues: CASSTGGETQYF.